The clone carrying this TCR beta chain was observed many times. The target antigen is unknown. The data derive from a study of regulatory T cells in long-lasting Graves disease. Study-level results: Persistent patients had a count of shared public clonotypes (approximately 2,700) that exceeded that of new patients (about 970).

Described time point: newly diagnosed GD, antithyroid drugs for less than 3 months. PBMCs provided the RNA from which the TCR library was made. Peripheral blood, approximately 9 milliliters of it, was drawn into EDTA tubes. For TCR beta, libraries came from iRepertoire HTBI primers and Arm-PCR of CDR3 regions. TCRdb re-called the multiplex PCR reads with MiXCR, one entry per CDR3 protein. Seen here are 450,000 to 650,000 distinct CDR3 sequences, approximately 16% observed once, and the top ten hold 25%. CDR3 size: 18 residues. The V gene end was trimmed by 5 bases and the J gene end by 2 bases; junction bases not matched to a gene: 14. The same data also contributed to another study, on T cells in Graves' hyperthyroidism and ophthalmopathy. That paper adds: Diagnoses were made from clinical symptoms, serum measures (thyroxine and TRAb), thyroid ultrasound and orbital computed tomography. Carried out on the TCR CDR3, a first-round RT-PCR used the HTBI primer set.

V and J are TRBV12-3 or TRBV12-4 and TRBJ2-3, with 9 bases aligning to TRBD1. The sequence was obtained from a woman in her forties or fifties with Graves disease. Sequencing was performed on peripheral blood mononuclear cells (PBMCs), taken at new diagnosis, from a patient treated with antithyroid drugs. CDR3 nucleotides: TGTGCCAGCAGTCCAAATTGGGACAGGGAGGGTCACACAGATACGCAGTATTTT. Amino acid sequence: CASSPNWDREGHTDTQYF.